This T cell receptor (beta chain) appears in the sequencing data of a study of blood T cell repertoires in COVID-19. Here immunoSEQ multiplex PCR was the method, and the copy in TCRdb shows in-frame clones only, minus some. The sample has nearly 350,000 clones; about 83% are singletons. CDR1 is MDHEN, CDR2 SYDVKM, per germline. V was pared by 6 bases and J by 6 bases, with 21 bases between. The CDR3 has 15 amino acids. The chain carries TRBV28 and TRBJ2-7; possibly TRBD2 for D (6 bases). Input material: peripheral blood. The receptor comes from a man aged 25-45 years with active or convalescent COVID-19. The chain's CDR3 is CASSPGLRGKSEQYF. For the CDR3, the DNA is TGTGCCAGCAGCCCCGGCCTGCGGGGTAAAAGCGAGCAGTACTTC.